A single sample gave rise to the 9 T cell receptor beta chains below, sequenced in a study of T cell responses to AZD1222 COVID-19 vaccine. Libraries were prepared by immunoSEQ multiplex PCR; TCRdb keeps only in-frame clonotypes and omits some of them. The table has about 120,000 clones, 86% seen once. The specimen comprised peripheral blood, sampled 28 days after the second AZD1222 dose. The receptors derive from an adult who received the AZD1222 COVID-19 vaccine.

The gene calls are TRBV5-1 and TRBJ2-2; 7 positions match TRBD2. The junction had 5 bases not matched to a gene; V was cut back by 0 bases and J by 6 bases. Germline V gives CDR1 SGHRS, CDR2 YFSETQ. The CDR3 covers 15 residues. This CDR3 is CASSLGTSWAGELFF. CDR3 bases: TGCGCCAGCAGCTTGGGGACTAGTTGGGCCGGGGAGCTGTTTTTT.

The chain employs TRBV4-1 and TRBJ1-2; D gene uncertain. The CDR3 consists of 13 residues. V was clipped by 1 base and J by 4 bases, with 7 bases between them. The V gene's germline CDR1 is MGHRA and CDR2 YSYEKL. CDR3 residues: CASSQAASYGYTF. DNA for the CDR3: TGCGCCAGCAGCCAAGCTGCCAGCTATGGCTACACCTTC.

CDR3 bases: TGTGCCTGGAGTGTATTCTCCAGCACTGAAGCTTTCTTT. Translated: CAWSVFSSTEAFF. The rearrangement links TRBV30 to TRBJ1-1; unclear D gene. The CDR3 sequence is 13 residues long. In germline, CDR1 is GTSNPN, CDR2 SVGIG (reference sequence). The V end lost 0 bases, the J end lost 4 bases, and 9 bases lay between the germline ends.

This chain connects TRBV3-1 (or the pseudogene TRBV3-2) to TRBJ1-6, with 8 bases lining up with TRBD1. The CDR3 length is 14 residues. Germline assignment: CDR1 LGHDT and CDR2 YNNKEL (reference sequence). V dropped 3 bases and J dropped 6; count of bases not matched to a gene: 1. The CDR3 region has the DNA TGTGCCAGCAGCCAGGGACAGGTTAATTCACCCCTCCACTTT. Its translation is CASSQGQVNSPLHF.

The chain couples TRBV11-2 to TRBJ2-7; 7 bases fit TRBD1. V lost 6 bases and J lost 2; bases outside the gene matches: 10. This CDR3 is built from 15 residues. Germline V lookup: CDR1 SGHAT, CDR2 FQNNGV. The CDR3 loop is CASSANRGPTYEQYF. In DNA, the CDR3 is TGTGCCAGCAGTGCTAACAGGGGCCCCACCTACGAGCAGTACTTC.

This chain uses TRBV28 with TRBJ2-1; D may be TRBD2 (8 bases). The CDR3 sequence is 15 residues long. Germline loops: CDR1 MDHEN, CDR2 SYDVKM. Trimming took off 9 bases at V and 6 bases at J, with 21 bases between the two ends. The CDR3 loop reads CASTGVRTSLNEQFF. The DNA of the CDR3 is TGTGCCAGTACAGGGGTAAGGACTAGCCTCAATGAGCAGTTCTTC.

As DNA, the CDR3 is TGCGCCAGCAGCCAAGTGGGGACGGGAGCCTATGGCTACACCTTC. Translated, it gives CASSQVGTGAYGYTF. The rearrangement links TRBV4-1 to TRBJ1-2; D is possibly TRBD1 (5 bases). This CDR3 has 15 amino acids. Trimming pared 1 base from V and 4 bases from J, leaving 13 bases between. CDR1 is MGHRA and CDR2 is YSYEKL in the germline V gene.

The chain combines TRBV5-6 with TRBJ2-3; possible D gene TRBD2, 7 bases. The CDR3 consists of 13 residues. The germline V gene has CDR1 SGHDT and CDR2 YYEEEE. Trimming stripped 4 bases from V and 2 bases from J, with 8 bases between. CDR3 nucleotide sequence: TGTGCCAGCAGCCGGGGGGCCACAGATACGCAGTATTTT. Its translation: CASSRGATDTQYF. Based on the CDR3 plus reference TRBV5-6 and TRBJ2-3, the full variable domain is DAGVTQSPTHLIKTRGQQVTLRCSPKSGHDTVSWYQQALGQGPQFIFQYYEEEERQRGNFPDRFSGHQFPNYSSELNVNALLLGDSALYLCASSRGATDTQYFGPGTRLTVL.

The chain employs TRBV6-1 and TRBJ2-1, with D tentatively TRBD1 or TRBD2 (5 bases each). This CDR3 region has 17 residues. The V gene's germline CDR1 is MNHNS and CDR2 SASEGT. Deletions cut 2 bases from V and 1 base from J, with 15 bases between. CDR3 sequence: CASSERDRVRSYNEQFF. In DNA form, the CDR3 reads TGTGCCAGCAGTGAAAGGGACCGGGTTCGGTCCTACAATGAGCAGTTCTTC.